This TCR beta chain was obtained from a study of T cell responses to AZD1222 COVID-19 vaccine. Measured with immunoSEQ multiplex PCR; TCRdb has only the in-frame clones, and not every one. The table has around 120,000 clones, roughly nine tenths seen once; the top ten hold approximately 7.9%. V lost 2 bases to trimming and J lost 3 bases, with 21 bases between them. The CDR3 spans 18 residues. The germline CDR1 and CDR2 sequences are LGHDT and YNNKEL (reference sequence). This clonotype originated in an adult in good health. Sequences were derived from peripheral blood, sampled on day 0 of AZD1222 vaccination. The gene calls are TRBV3-1 (or the pseudogene TRBV3-2) and TRBJ2-3; D remains unclear. The CDR3: CASSQPLLAELGTDTQYF. DNA of the CDR3: TGTGCCAGCAGCCAACCCCTGCTTGCAGAGCTAGGAACAGATACGCAGTATTTT.